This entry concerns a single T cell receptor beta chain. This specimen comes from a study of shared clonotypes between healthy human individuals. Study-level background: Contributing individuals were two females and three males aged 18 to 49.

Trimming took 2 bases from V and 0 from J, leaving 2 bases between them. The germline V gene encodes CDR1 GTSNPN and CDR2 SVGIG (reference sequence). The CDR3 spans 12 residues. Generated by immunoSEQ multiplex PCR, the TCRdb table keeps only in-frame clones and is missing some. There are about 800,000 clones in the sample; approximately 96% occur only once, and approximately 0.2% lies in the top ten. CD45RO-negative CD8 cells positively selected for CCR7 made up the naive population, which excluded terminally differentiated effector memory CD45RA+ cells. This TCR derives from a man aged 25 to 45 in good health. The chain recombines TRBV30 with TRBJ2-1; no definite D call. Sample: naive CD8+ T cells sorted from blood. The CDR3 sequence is CAWSYSYNEQFF. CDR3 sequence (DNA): TGTGCCTGGAGTTACTCCTACAATGAGCAGTTCTTC.